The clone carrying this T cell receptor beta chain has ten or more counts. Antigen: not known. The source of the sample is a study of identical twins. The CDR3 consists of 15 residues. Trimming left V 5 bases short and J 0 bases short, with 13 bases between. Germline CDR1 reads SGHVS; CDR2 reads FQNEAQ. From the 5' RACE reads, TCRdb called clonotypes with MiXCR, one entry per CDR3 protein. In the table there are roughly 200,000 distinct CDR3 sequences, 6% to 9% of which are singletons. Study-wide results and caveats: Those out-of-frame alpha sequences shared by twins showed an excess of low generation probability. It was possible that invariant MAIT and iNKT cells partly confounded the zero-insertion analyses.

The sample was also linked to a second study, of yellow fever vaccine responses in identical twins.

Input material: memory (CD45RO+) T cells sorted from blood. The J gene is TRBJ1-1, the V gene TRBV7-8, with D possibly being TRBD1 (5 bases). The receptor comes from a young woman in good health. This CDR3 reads CASSERQHMNTEAFF. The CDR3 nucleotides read TGTGCCAGCAGCGAACGACAGCACATGAACACTGAAGCTTTCTTT.